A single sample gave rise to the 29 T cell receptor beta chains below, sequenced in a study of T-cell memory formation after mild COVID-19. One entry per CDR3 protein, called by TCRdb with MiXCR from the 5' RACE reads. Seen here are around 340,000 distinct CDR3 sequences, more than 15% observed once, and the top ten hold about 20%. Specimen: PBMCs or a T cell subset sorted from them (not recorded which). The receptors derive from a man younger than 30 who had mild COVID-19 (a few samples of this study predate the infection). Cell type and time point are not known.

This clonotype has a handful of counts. The CDR3 DNA reads as TGCGCCAGCAGCCAAGAGGGGGCAGGGGGCTACGAGCAGTACTTC. It encodes CASSQEGAGGYEQYF. This rearrangement joins TRBV4-1 to TRBJ2-7, with 7 positions matching TRBD1. V lost 0 bases and J lost 3; bases outside the gene matches: 5. This CDR3 is built from 15 residues. Germline loops: CDR1 MGHRA, CDR2 YSYEKL.

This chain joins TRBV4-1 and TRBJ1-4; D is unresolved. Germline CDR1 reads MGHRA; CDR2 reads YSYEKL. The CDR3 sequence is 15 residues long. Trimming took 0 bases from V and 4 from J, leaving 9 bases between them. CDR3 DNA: TGCGCCAGCAGCCAAGACAACCGGGGTAATGAAAAACTGTTTTTT. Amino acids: CASSQDNRGNEKLFF.

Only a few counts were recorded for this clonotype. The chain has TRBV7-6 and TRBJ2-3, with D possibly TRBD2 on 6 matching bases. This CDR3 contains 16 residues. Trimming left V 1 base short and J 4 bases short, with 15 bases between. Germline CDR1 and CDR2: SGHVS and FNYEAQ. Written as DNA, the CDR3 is TGTGCCAGCAGCTTAGTAGGAGGGCTAGAGGCAGATACGCAGTATTTT. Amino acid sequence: CASSLVGGLEADTQYF.

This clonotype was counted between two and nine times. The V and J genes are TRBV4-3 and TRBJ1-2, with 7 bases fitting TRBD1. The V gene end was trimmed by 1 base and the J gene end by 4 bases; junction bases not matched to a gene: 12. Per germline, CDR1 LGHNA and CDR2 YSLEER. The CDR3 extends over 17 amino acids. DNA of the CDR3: TGCGCCAGCAGCCAAGTGAAGTCGGAACAGGGGTTCTATGGCTACACCTTC. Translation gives CASSQVKSEQGFYGYTF.

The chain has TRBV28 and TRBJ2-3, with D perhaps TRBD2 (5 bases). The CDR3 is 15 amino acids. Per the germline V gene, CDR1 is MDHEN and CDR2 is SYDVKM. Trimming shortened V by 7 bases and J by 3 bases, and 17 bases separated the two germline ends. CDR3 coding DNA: TGTGCCAGCACTCAAGGAGGTGTCTTTACAGATACGCAGTATTTT. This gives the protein CASTQGGVFTDTQYF.

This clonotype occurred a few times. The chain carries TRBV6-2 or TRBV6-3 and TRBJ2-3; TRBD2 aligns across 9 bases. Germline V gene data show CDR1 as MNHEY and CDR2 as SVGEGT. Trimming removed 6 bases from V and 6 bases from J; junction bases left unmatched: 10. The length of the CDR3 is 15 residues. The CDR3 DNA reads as TGTGCCAGCAGATCCGGGACTAGCAAGTTGGATACGCAGTATTTT. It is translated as CASRSGTSKLDTQYF.

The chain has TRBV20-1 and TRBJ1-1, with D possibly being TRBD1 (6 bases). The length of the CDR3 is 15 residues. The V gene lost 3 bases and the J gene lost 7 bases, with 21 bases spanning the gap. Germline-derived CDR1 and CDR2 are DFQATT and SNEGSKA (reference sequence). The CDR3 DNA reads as TGCAGTGCTAGCGTGGACAGATCTATTAGCGGTGAAGCTTTCTTT. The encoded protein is CSASVDRSISGEAFF.

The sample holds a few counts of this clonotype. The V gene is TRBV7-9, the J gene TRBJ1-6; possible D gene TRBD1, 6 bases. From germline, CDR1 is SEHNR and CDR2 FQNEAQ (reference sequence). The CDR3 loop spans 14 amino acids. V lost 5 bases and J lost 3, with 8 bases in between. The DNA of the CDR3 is TGTGCCAGCAGCCAGGGGAACTATAATTCACCCCTCCACTTT. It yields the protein CASSQGNYNSPLHF. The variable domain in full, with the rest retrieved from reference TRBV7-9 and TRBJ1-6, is DTGVSQNPRHKITKRGQNVTFRCDPISEHNRLYWYRQTLGQGPEFLTYFQNEAQLEKSRLLSDRFSAERPKGSFSTLEIQRTEQGDSAMYLCASSQGNYNSPLHFGNGTRLTVT.

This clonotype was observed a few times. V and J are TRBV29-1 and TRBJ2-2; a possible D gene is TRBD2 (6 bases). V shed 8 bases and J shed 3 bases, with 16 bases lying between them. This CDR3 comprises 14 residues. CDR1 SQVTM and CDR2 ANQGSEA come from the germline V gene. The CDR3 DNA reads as TGCAGCTGCCGGGGGAGTCGGGACACCGGGGAGCTGTTTTTT. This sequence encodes CSCRGSRDTGELFF.

CDR3 in amino acids: CASSETGGLYNEQFF. Here the CDR3 DNA reads TGTGCCAGCAGTGAGACAGGGGGCCTTTACAATGAGCAGTTCTTC. V and J are TRBV2 and TRBJ2-1; TRBD1 matches 10 bases. V shed 3 bases and J 4 bases; nucleotides not matched to a gene: 3. The CDR3 totals 15 residues. CDR1 and CDR2 from the germline V gene are SNHLY and FYNNEI. Using reference TRBV2 and TRBJ2-1 for the parts outside the CDR3, the full variable domain is EPEVTQTPSHQVTQMGQEVILRCVPISNHLYFYWYRQILGQKVEFLVSFYNNEISEKSEIFDDQFSVERPDGSNFTLKIRSTKLEDSAMYFCASSETGGLYNEQFFGPGTRLTVL.

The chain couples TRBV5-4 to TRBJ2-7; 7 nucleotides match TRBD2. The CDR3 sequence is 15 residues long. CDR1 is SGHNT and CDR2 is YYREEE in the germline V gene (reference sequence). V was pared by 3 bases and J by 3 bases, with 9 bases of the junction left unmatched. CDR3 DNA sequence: TGTGCCAGCAGCTCCAAGGGCGGGGGAAACTACGAGCAGTACGTC. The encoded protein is CASSSKGGGNYEQYV.

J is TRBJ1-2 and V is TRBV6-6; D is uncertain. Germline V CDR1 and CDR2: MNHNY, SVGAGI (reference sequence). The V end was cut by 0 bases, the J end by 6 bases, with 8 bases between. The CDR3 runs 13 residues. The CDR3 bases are TGTGCCAGCAGTTACTCTTCCCGGGATGGCTACACCTTC. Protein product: CASSYSSRDGYTF.

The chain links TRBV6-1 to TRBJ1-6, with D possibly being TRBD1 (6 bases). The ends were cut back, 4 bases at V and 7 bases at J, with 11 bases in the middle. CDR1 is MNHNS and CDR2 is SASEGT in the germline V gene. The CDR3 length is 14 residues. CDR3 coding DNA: TGTGCCAGCAGTGTCGACGGGGGCAATTCACCCCTCCACTTT. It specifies CASSVDGGNSPLHF.

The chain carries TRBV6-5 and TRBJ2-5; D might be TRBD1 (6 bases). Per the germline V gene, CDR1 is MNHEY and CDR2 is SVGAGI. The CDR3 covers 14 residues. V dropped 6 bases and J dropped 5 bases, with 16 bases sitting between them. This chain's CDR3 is CASSQRQGLETQYF. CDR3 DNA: TGTGCCAGCAGCCAACGGCAGGGGTTGGAGACCCAGTACTTC.

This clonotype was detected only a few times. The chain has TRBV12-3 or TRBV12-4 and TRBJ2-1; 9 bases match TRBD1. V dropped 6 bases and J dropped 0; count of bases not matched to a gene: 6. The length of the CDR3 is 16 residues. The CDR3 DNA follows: TGTGCCAGCAGAACCGGGACAGGGAGCTCCTACAATGAGCAGTTCTTC. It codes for CASRTGTGSSYNEQFF.

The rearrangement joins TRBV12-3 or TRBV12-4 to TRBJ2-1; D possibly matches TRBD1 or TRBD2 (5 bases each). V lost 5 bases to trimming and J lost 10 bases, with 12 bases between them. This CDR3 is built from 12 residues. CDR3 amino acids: CASSQKGEEQFF. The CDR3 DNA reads TGTGCCAGCAGTCAAAAAGGGGAGGAGCAGTTCTTC.

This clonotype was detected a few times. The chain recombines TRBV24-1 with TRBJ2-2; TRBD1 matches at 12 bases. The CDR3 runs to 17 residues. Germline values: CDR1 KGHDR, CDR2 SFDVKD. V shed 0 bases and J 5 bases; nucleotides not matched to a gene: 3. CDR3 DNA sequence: TGTGCCACCAGTGATTTGGGGACAGGGGGCGCGACCGGGGAGCTGTTTTTT. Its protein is CATSDLGTGGATGELFF.

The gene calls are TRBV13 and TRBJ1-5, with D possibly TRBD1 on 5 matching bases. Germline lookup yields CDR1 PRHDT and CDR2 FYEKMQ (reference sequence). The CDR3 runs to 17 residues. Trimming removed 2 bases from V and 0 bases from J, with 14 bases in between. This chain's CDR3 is CASSLTAGQYSNQPQHF. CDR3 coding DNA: TGTGCCAGCAGCTTAACCGCAGGACAATATAGCAATCAGCCCCAGCATTTT.

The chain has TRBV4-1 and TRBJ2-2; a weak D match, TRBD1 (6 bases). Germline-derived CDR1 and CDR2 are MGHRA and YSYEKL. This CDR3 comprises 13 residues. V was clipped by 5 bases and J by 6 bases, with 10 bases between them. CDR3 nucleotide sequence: TGCGCCAGCAGCAAGGACAGCGCCGGGGAGCTGTTTTTT. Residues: CASSKDSAGELFF.

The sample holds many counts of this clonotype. The CDR3 nucleotides read TGTGCCTGGGGGGACGCCTACGAGCAGTACTTC. Protein sequence: CAWGDAYEQYF. This chain connects TRBV30 to TRBJ2-7; TRBD1 or TRBD2 may be the D gene (5 bases each). The CDR3 is 11 amino acids. The germline V and J ends were trimmed by 5 bases and 2 bases, with 7 bases remaining between them. From germline, CDR1 is GTSNPN and CDR2 SVGIG (reference sequence).

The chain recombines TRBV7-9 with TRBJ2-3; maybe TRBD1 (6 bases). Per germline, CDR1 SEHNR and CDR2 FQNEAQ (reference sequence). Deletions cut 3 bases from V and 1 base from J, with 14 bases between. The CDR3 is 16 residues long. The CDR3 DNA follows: TGTGCCAGCAGCTTTCTGGGACATAGGGGCACAGATACGCAGTATTTT. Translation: CASSFLGHRGTDTQYF.

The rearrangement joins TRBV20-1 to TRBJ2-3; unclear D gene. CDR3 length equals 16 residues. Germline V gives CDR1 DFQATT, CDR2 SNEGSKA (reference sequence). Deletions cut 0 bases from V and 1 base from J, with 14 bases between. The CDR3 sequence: CSARDRVNPGTDTQYF. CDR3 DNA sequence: TGCAGTGCTAGAGATCGGGTCAACCCGGGCACAGATACGCAGTATTTT.

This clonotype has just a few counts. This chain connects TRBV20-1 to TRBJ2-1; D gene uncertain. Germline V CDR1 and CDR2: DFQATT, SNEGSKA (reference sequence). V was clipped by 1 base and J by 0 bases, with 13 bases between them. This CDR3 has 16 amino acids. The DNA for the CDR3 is TGCAGTGCTAGAGGTGTGGGGTTTAGCTCCTACAATGAGCAGTTCTTC. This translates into CSARGVGFSSYNEQFF.

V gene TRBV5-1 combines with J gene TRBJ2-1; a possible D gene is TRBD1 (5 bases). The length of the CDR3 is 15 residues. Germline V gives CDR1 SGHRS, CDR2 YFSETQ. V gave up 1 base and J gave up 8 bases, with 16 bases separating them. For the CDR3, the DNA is TGCGCCAGCAGCTTGAAGGGGAATACTTTTGATGAGCAGTTCTTC. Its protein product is CASSLKGNTFDEQFF. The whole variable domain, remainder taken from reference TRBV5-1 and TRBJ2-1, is KAGVTQTPRYLIKTRGQQVTLSCSPISGHRSVSWYQQTPGQGLQFLFEYFSETQRNKGNFPGRFSGRQFSNSRSEMNVSTLELGDSALYLCASSLKGNTFDEQFFGPGTRLTVL.

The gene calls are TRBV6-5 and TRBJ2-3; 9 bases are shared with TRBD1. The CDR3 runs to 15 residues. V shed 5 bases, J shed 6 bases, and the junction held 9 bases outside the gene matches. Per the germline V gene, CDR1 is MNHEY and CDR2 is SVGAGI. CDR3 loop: CASSIRDREGDTQYF. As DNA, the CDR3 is TGTGCCAGCAGTATCCGGGACAGGGAGGGCGATACGCAGTATTTT.

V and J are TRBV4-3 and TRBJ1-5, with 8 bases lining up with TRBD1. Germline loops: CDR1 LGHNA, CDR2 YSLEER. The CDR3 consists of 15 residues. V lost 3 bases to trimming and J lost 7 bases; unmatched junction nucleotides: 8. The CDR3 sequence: CASSHESGGGQPQHF. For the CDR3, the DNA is TGCGCCAGCAGCCACGAGTCAGGGGGCGGACAGCCCCAGCATTTT.

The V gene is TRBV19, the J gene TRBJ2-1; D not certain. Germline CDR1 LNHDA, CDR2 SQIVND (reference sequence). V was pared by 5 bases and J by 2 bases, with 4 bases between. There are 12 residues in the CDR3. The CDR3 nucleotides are TGTGCCAGTAGTCGGCCCTACAATGAGCAGTTCTTC. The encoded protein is CASSRPYNEQFF.

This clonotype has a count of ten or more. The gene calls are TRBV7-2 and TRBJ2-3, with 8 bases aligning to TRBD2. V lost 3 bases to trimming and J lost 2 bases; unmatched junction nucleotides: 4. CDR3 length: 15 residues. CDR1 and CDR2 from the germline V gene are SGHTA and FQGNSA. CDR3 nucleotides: TGTGCCAGCAGCTTCGGCGGGGGGTCCACAGATACGCAGTATTTT. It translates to CASSFGGGSTDTQYF. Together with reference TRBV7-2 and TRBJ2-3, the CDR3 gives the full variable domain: GAGVSQSPSNKVTEKGKDVELRCDPISGHTALYWYRQSLGQGLEFLIYFQGNSAPDKSGLPSDRFSAERTGGSVSTLTIQRTQQEDSAVYLCASSFGGGSTDTQYFGPGTRLTVL.

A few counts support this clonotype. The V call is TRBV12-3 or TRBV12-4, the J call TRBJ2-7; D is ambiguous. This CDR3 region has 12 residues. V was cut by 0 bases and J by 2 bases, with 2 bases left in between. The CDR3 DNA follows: TGTGCCAGCAGTTTAGCCGCCTACGAGCAGTACGTC. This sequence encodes CASSLAAYEQYV.